This T cell receptor (beta chain) is drawn from a study of blood T cells in healthy people across ages. A second about 6 to 12 cycle PCR used barcoded and J-beta primers. The study obtained at least 3 million CDR3-containing paired-end reads from every sample. Each CDR3 protein is one row after TCRdb ran MiXCR on the 5' RACE reads. This table has 1.5 million to 1.9 million distinct CDR3 sequences, roughly 43% appearing once. The germline CDR1 and CDR2 sequences are SGDLS and YYNGEE. CDR3 length equals 18 residues. After removal of 3 bases from V and 3 bases from J, the junction contained 15 bases not matched to a gene. Study-level findings and limits: Diversity was higher, and naive CD4+ cells more numerous, in long-lived donors than in aged donors.

In its sample, this clonotype was seen a few times. Its matching antigen is unknown. This receptor was identified in a woman aged 18-29 years in good health. Sequencing used blood. The chain links TRBV9 to TRBJ1-2; TRBD1 matches 9 bases. The CDR3 DNA is TGTGCCAGCAGCGATAGAGGAACAGGGGGCCTCCAGTACTATGGCTACACCTTC. It is translated as CASSDRGTGGLQYYGYTF.